A selection of T cell receptor beta chains follows, all from one sample in a study of OX40 agonist ivuxolimab in advanced cancers. TCRdb keeps only in-frame clones here, not all; method: immunoSEQ multiplex PCR. In the table there are over 65,000 clones, approximately 89% of which are singletons. The source was CD4+ or CD8+ T cells sorted from blood, collected in a trial of the OX40 agonist ivuxolimab. These receptors were collected from an adult with an advanced solid tumor such as melanoma, head and neck, liver or kidney cancer. Each CDR3 is given with its conserved first and last residue. Each record gives: V gene, clone size, J gene, D gene, CDR3 protein, CDR3 DNA. A D gene is named only where the DNA matches it firmly. The listing skips clone size in some rows; elsewhere it reads once, few, many or a size class.

v_call: TRBV18; clone_size: -; j_call: TRBJ2-1; d_call: -; cdr3_aa: CASSPRGFVSYNEQFF; cdr3_nt: TGTGCCAGCTCACCAAGAGGATTTGTCTCCTACAATGAGCAGTTCTTC
v_call: TRBV5-1; clone_size: -; j_call: TRBJ2-7; d_call: TRBD2; cdr3_aa: CASSWGLAGGPGEQYF; cdr3_nt: TGCGCCAGCAGCTGGGGACTAGCGGGAGGGCCGGGGGAGCAGTACTTC
v_call: TRBV7-9; clone_size: -; j_call: TRBJ1-2; d_call: TRBD1; cdr3_aa: CASSSDGTGVGGYTF; cdr3_nt: TGTGCCAGCAGCTCCGACGGGACAGGGGTGGGAGGCTACACCTTC
v_call: TRBV29-1; clone_size: -; j_call: TRBJ2-5; d_call: -; cdr3_aa: CSVAGHPQETQYF; cdr3_nt: TGCAGCGTTGCGGGACATCCCCAAGAGACCCAGTACTTC
v_call: TRBV6-6; clone_size: -; j_call: TRBJ2-7; d_call: -; cdr3_aa: CASSYSNPNLDEQYF; cdr3_nt: TGTGCCAGCAGTTACTCGAATCCCAACCTTGACGAGCAGTACTTC
v_call: TRBV18; clone_size: -; j_call: TRBJ2-2; d_call: TRBD2; cdr3_aa: CASSPPVLAGPTGELFF; cdr3_nt: TGTGCCAGCTCACCACCAGTCCTAGCGGGGCCCACCGGGGAGCTGTTTTTT
v_call: TRBV5-4; clone_size: -; j_call: TRBJ1-1; d_call: TRBD1; cdr3_aa: CASTLRTGANTEAFF; cdr3_nt: TGTGCCAGCACCCTTAGGACAGGAGCTAACACTGAAGCTTTCTTT
v_call: TRBV2; clone_size: -; j_call: TRBJ2-3; d_call: -; cdr3_aa: CASQERRTAPFLGQYF; cdr3_nt: TGTGCTAGCCAAGAGAGGAGGACAGCTCCTTTTTTAGGGCAGTATTTT
v_call: TRBV5-1; clone_size: -; j_call: TRBJ1-4; d_call: TRBD1; cdr3_aa: CASRQGNEKLFF; cdr3_nt: TGCGCCAGCCGACAGGGTAATGAAAAACTGTTTTTT
v_call: TRBV25-1; clone_size: -; j_call: TRBJ1-4; d_call: -; cdr3_aa: CASTQGTGALNEKLFF; cdr3_nt: TGTGCCAGCACGCAAGGGACGGGGGCACTTAATGAAAAACTGTTTTTT
v_call: TRBV19; clone_size: -; j_call: TRBJ1-2; d_call: -; cdr3_aa: CASSMSGGNYGYTF; cdr3_nt: TGTGCCAGTAGTATGTCGGGTGGTAACTATGGCTACACCTTC
v_call: TRBV6-6; clone_size: -; j_call: TRBJ1-5; d_call: -; cdr3_aa: CASSYSGGNQPQHF; cdr3_nt: TGTGCCAGCAGTTACTCAGGGGGCAATCAGCCCCAGCATTTT
v_call: TRBV7-9; clone_size: once; j_call: TRBJ2-7; d_call: -; cdr3_aa: CASSLVQYPYEQYF; cdr3_nt: TGTGCCAGCAGCTTAGTGCAGTACCCCTACGAGCAGTACTTC
v_call: TRBV7-9; clone_size: -; j_call: TRBJ1-5; d_call: TRBD1; cdr3_aa: CASSLSPGQGRNQPQHF; cdr3_nt: TGTGCCAGCAGCTTATCCCCGGGACAGGGACGAAATCAGCCCCAGCATTTT
v_call: TRBV2; clone_size: -; j_call: TRBJ2-4; d_call: -; cdr3_aa: CASSLQGRNGIQYF; cdr3_nt: TGTGCCAGCAGTCTACAGGGTAGGAACGGCATTCAGTACTTC
v_call: TRBV7-2; clone_size: -; j_call: TRBJ2-7; d_call: -; cdr3_aa: CASSFPSYEQYF; cdr3_nt: TGTGCCAGCAGCTTTCCCTCCTACGAGCAGTACTTC
v_call: TRBV18; clone_size: once; j_call: TRBJ2-1; d_call: TRBD2; cdr3_aa: CASSLRTSGGNNEQFF; cdr3_nt: TGTGCCAGCTCACTGCGGACTAGCGGGGGGAACAATGAGCAGTTCTTC
v_call: TRBV4-2; clone_size: -; j_call: TRBJ1-1; d_call: -; cdr3_aa: CASSQVLARTNTEAFF; cdr3_nt: TGTGCCAGCAGCCAAGTCCTGGCCAGGACGAACACTGAAGCTTTCTTT
v_call: TRBV19; clone_size: few; j_call: TRBJ1-3; d_call: -; cdr3_aa: CASNRQYSGNTIYF; cdr3_nt: TGTGCCAGTAACCGGCAGTACTCTGGAAACACCATATATTTT
v_call: TRBV6-5; clone_size: -; j_call: TRBJ2-7; d_call: -; cdr3_aa: CASSYGQQQYF; cdr3_nt: TGTGCCAGCAGTTACGGGCAGCAGCAGTACTTC
v_call: TRBV19; clone_size: -; j_call: TRBJ2-3; d_call: -; cdr3_aa: CGSGGSSTDTQYF; cdr3_nt: TGTGGATCTGGGGGCAGCAGCACAGATACGCAGTATTTT
v_call: TRBV6-5; clone_size: -; j_call: TRBJ1-1; d_call: -; cdr3_aa: CASSLLGTEAFF; cdr3_nt: TGCGCCAGCAGTCTTCTGGGCACTGAAGCTTTCTTT
v_call: TRBV7-3; clone_size: -; j_call: TRBJ2-3; d_call: -; cdr3_aa: CASSLNPLSTDTQYF; cdr3_nt: TGTGCCAGCAGCCTTAACCCACTCAGCACAGATACGCAGTATTTT
v_call: TRBV7-2; clone_size: -; j_call: TRBJ2-7; d_call: -; cdr3_aa: CASSSYLYEQYF; cdr3_nt: TGTGCCAGCAGCTCCTACCTCTACGAGCAGTACTTC
v_call: TRBV7-6; clone_size: -; j_call: TRBJ1-5; d_call: -; cdr3_aa: CASSYRENQPQHF; cdr3_nt: TGTGCCAGCAGTTACAGGGAGAATCAGCCCCAGCATTTT
v_call: TRBV6-6; clone_size: -; j_call: TRBJ2-7; d_call: TRBD2; cdr3_aa: CASSPLSGRAGEQYF; cdr3_nt: TGTGCCAGCAGCCCCCTTAGCGGGAGGGCGGGCGAGCAGTACTTC
v_call: TRBV5-1; clone_size: -; j_call: TRBJ2-7; d_call: TRBD1; cdr3_aa: CASSLGTGTYEQYF; cdr3_nt: TGCGCCAGCAGCTTGGGGACAGGGACCTACGAGCAGTACTTC
v_call: TRBV27; clone_size: once; j_call: TRBJ2-7; d_call: -; cdr3_aa: CASSLTPGPTPRQYF; cdr3_nt: TGTGCCAGCAGTTTGACCCCGGGACCGACCCCTCGGCAGTACTTC
v_call: TRBV6-4; clone_size: -; j_call: TRBJ2-2; d_call: -; cdr3_aa: CASSPLGLGTGELFF; cdr3_nt: TGTGCCAGCAGTCCGCTGGGGCTTGGGACCGGGGAGCTGTTTTTT
v_call: TRBV25-1; clone_size: -; j_call: TRBJ1-2; d_call: TRBD1; cdr3_aa: CASSGQGIGYTF; cdr3_nt: TGTGCCAGCAGTGGACAGGGTATAGGCTACACCTTC
v_call: TRBV5-1; clone_size: -; j_call: TRBJ2-3; d_call: -; cdr3_aa: CASSFGYRYRDTDTQYF; cdr3_nt: TGCGCCAGCAGCTTCGGGTATAGGTACAGGGACACAGATACGCAGTATTTT
v_call: TRBV4-1; clone_size: -; j_call: TRBJ1-4; d_call: -; cdr3_aa: CASSQDDEKLFF; cdr3_nt: TGCGCCAGCAGCCAAGACGATGAAAAACTGTTTTTT